Listed below are T cell receptor beta chains from one sample, sequenced in a study of cytomegalovirus exposure and HLA in healthy donors. Using immunoSEQ multiplex PCR, the repertoire was profiled, and TCRdb retains in-frame clones only, with some absent. Altogether approximately 170,000 clones are present, roughly 80% being singletons, with the ten largest covering approximately 1.2%. The sequenced sample was PBMCs. Every receptor here comes from a man aged 45-60 years in good health and CMV-seropositive. CDR3s include the opening cysteine and the closing phenylalanine or tryptophan. A D gene is named only where the DNA matches it firmly. Where a row states a size, it is once, few, many or the class of an expanded clone; other rows omit it.

>NA|TRBJ2-3|NA|TRBV5-6
TGTGCCAGCAGCCTCCCCAGCACAGATACGCAGTATTTT
CASSLPSTDTQYF
>once|TRBJ1-1|NA|TRBV29-1
TGCAGCGTTGTGAAGGGGTTCAGGGCTGAAGCTTTCTTT
CSVVKGFRAEAFF
>NA|TRBJ2-3|TRBD1|TRBV5-1
TGCGCCAGCAGCTCGTACAGGGGTGAAACAGATACGCAGTATTTT
CASSSYRGETDTQYF
>few|TRBJ1-5|NA|TRBV4-1
TGCGCCAGCAGCCAGGGGCGAAGCAATCAGCCCCAGCATTTT
CASSQGRSNQPQHF
>NA|TRBJ2-1|NA|TRBV7-3
TGTGCCAGCAGCACCGACAGGAATGAGCAGTTCTTC
CASSTDRNEQFF
>NA|TRBJ2-4|NA|TRBV14
TGTGCCAGCAGCCTCGTTGGGACTGTTCAGTACTTC
CASSLVGTVQYF
>NA|TRBJ2-4|NA|TRBV7-9
TGTGCCAGCAGCTTCGAGGAACTAGCTCCGTACTTC
CASSFEELAPYF
>NA|TRBJ1-3|NA|TRBV7-2
TGTGCCAGCAGCCCCGGGGGTGCCTCCCGAAACACCATATATTTT
CASSPGGASRNTIYF
>many|TRBJ2-7|TRBD2|TRBV30
TGTGCCTGGACGCCTAGCGGGAACTCCTACGAGCAGTACTTC
CAWTPSGNSYEQYF
>NA|TRBJ2-2|TRBD1|TRBV18
TGTGCCAGCTCACCGGGACAGTCGAACACCGGGGAGCTGTTTTTT
CASSPGQSNTGELFF
>few|TRBJ1-5|NA|TRBV6-1
TGTGCCAGCAGTGTAAGGGGGACGGAGCCCCAGCATTTT
CASSVRGTEPQHF
>NA|TRBJ2-2|TRBD1|TRBV11-3
TGTGCCAGCAGCGGAGCATCGGACAGGGGGATCGCCGGGGAGCTGTTTTTT
CASSGASDRGIAGELFF
>NA|TRBJ1-2|TRBD1|TRBV15
TGTGCCACCAGCAGAGATGCCGACAGGGGAACGGCCTATGGCTACACCTTC
CATSRDADRGTAYGYTF
>NA|TRBJ1-5|TRBD1|TRBV6-1
TGTGCCAGCAGTTCCGACAGGGGATTCAATCAGCCCCAGCATTTT
CASSSDRGFNQPQHF
>NA|TRBJ2-7|TRBD2|TRBV5-1
TGCGCCAGCAGCTTAAGACTAGCGGGAGATTACGAGCAGTACTTC
CASSLRLAGDYEQYF
>NA|TRBJ1-2|NA|TRBV5-4
TGTGCCAGCAACTCGGGGGGCGTGATCTATGGCTACACCTTC
CASNSGGVIYGYTF
>NA|TRBJ2-2|TRBD2|TRBV2
TGTGCCAGCAGGGCCGGGGGGGCCGCAACCGGGGAGCTGTTTTTT
CASRAGGAATGELFF
>NA|TRBJ2-1|TRBD2|TRBV11-2
TGCGCCAGCAGCCAAACAAGCGGGGGCCCTCAGGGTGAGCAGTTCTTC
CASSQTSGGPQGEQFF
>NA|TRBJ1-2|TRBD1|TRBV2
TGTGCCAGCAACGACAGGGGTTCCAACTATGGCTACACCTTC
CASNDRGSNYGYTF
>NA|TRBJ2-2|NA|TRBV23-1
TGCGCCAGCAGTCAGCGGAACAGGGAGCGGAACACCGGGGAGCTGTTTTTT
CASSQRNRERNTGELFF
>NA|TRBJ2-1|TRBD2|TRBV30
TGTGCCTGGAGTACCCCACTAGCGGGAGGGCCCAATGAGCAGTTCTTC
CAWSTPLAGGPNEQFF
>NA|TRBJ1-6|NA|TRBV28
TGTGCCAGCAGTCTCTTAGGGGATAATTCACCCCTCCACTTT
CASSLLGDNSPLHF
>NA|TRBJ2-3|TRBD1|TRBV5-1
TGCGCCAGCAGCTTGGGGTTGACAGGGATAGATACGCAGTATTTT
CASSLGLTGIDTQYF
>NA|TRBJ2-1|TRBD1|TRBV6-5
TGTGCCAGCGCTAGGGACAGGGGGTCAGACAATGAGCAGTTCTTC
CASARDRGSDNEQFF
>NA|TRBJ2-1|TRBD2|TRBV7-2
TGTGCCAGCAGCCCTGGGACTACGGAGAATGAGCAGTTCTTC
CASSPGTTENEQFF
>few|TRBJ2-1|NA|TRBV6-5
TGTGCCAGCAGTTATGCAGGAAGGTCTGAGCAGTTCTTC
CASSYAGRSEQFF
>few|TRBJ1-1|NA|TRBV6-1
TGTGCCAGCAGTGAAAGGCAGGGAACCACTGAAGCTTTCTTT
CASSERQGTTEAFF
>NA|TRBJ2-1|TRBD2|TRBV15
TGTGCCACCGGGACTAGCGGGTATGGTGAGCAGTTCTTC
CATGTSGYGEQFF
>NA|TRBJ2-5|TRBD2|TRBV5-1
TGCGCCAGCAGCACAGGACTAGCGGCAGAGACCCAGTACTTC
CASSTGLAAETQYF
>NA|TRBJ2-1|TRBD2|TRBV7-9
TGTGCCAGCAGCTTCTTCGGTAGGGCTAGCGGGGACAATGAGCAGTTCTTC
CASSFFGRASGDNEQFF
>NA|TRBJ1-6|TRBD1|TRBV6-6
TGTGCCAGCAGTTCGACAGGGTATAATTCACCCCTCCACTTT
CASSSTGYNSPLHF
>NA|TRBJ2-6|NA|TRBV5-1
TGCGCCAGCAGCTTGGCCCTCCTTGCCGGGTCCGGGGCCAACGTCCTGACTTTC
CASSLALLAGSGANVLTF
>NA|TRBJ2-3|NA|TRBV28
TGTGCCAGCAGTCCTTACAGGACCTGGGATACGCAGTATTTT
CASSPYRTWDTQYF
>NA|TRBJ2-1|TRBD2|TRBV2
TGTGCCATCCACCCCAGCGGGGGGCTCAATGAGCAGTTCTTC
CAIHPSGGLNEQFF
>NA|TRBJ2-7|TRBD1|TRBV11-2
TGTGCCAGCAGCCCCGGGACAGCCTACGAGCAGTACTTC
CASSPGTAYEQYF
>NA|TRBJ2-6|NA|TRBV7-9
TGTGCCACCCCGGTCGGGGCCAACGTCCTGACTTTC
CATPVGANVLTF
>NA|TRBJ2-1|TRBD1|TRBV9
TGTGCCAGCAGCGTAGGCGGGACAGGGACTGAGCAGTTCTTC
CASSVGGTGTEQFF
>NA|TRBJ1-1|TRBD1|TRBV11-2
TGTGCCAGCGGGGGACAGGGTAGGACTGAAGCTTTCTTT
CASGGQGRTEAFF
>NA|TRBJ1-6|NA|TRBV7-3
TGTGCCAGCAGACAGGGTAACTCTCTCCGGTCACCCCTCCACTTT
CASRQGNSLRSPLHF
>NA|TRBJ1-5|TRBD1|TRBV18
TGTGCCAGCTCACCGGACAGGGCCCAGCCCCAGCATTTT
CASSPDRAQPQHF
>NA|TRBJ1-2|NA|TRBV28
TGTGCCAGCAGTTTCGGCAGGGCCTATGGCTACACCTTC
CASSFGRAYGYTF
>NA|TRBJ2-1|TRBD2|TRBV7-3
TGTGCCAGCAGCCCGCCGGGGACTAGCCGAAACAATGAGCAGTTCTTC
CASSPPGTSRNNEQFF
>NA|TRBJ1-2|TRBD1|TRBV6-1
TGTGCCAGCAGTGCCATCGGGACAGCTTATGGCTACACCTTC
CASSAIGTAYGYTF
>once|TRBJ2-7|TRBD1|TRBV13
TGTGCCAGCAGCGGACTGAGGGGGTTCTGGGGACAGTACTACGAGCAGTACTTC
CASSGLRGFWGQYYEQYF
>NA|TRBJ2-2|NA|TRBV9
TGTGCCAGCAGCGTAGCACAAGGGGGCACCGGGGAGCTGTTTTTT
CASSVAQGGTGELFF
>once|TRBJ2-1|TRBD2|TRBV10-2
TGCGCCAGCAGTGACTTGGCTAGCGGGGTCAATGAGCAGTTCTTC
CASSDLASGVNEQFF
>NA|TRBJ2-2|NA|TRBV28
TGTGCCAGCAGGTTTGCCAGGAACACCGGGGAGCTGTTTTTT
CASRFARNTGELFF